This T cell receptor beta chain stems from a study of beta chain features in type 1 diabetes. Study-wide findings and caveats: Because the template was cDNA, high-expressing cells might be over-represented. Reduced insertions and increased deletions marked VDJ junctions in type 1 diabetes patients.

As to this clone: The antigen is not known.

Reverse transcription of all isolated RNA meant that expressed TCRB transcripts were sequenced. Profiled with immunoSEQ multiplex PCR; TCRdb holds only in-frame clones, not every one. The table shows around 500,000 clones, with roughly 11% occurring only once. CD45RO/CCR7/CD25/CD127/CD95/CD27 staining was used to isolate CD4+ naive, central memory, regulatory and stem cell-like memory cells by sorting. Germline V CDR1 and CDR2: SGHNT, YYREEE (reference sequence). CDR3 length equals 17 residues. Unmatched junction bases numbered 11, after V lost 2 bases and J lost 1 base. The V and J genes are TRBV5-4 and TRBJ2-7, with 8 positions matching TRBD1. This receptor was identified in a woman younger than 30 in good health. Sequencing input: naive CD4+ T cells from blood. CDR3 bases: TGTGCCAGCAGCTTTGGGGCCGGGACAGGAACTTCCTACGAGCAGTACGTC. Its protein product is CASSFGAGTGTSYEQYV.